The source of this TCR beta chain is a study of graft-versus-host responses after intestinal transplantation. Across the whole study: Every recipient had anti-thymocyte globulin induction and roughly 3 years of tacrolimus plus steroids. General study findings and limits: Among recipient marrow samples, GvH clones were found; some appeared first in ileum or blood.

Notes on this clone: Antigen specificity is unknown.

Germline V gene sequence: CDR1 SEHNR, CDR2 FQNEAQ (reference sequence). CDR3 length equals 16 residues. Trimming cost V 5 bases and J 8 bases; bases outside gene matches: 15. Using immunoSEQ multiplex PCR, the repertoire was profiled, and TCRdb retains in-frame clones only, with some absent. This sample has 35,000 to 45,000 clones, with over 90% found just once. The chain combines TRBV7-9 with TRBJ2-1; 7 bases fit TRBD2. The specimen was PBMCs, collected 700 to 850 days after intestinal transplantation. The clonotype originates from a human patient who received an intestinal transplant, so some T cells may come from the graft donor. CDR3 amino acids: CASSGGAGIVGYEQFF. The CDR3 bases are TGTGCCAGCAGCGGGGGAGCGGGGATTGTGGGCTATGAGCAGTTCTTC.